These 23 T cell receptor beta chains were all obtained from the same sample, sequenced in a study of T cell repertoires in cytomegalovirus infection. These receptors' antigens are unknown. Each CDR3 protein gets one entry after TCRdb re-called the reads with MiXCR. The sample consists of a few hundred thousand distinct CDR3 sequences, around a third of them appearing once. The specimen comprised cultured PBMCs, sampled from culture after CMV antigen stimulation. The receptors come from a human donor in good health (CMV status not recorded). Some clones in this sample may be carry-over from other donors' samples.

This clonotype was detected only once. V gene TRBV7-3 combines with J gene TRBJ2-1; 11 bases line up with TRBD2. Losses at the gene ends were 3 bases for V and 9 bases for J; bases not matched to a gene: 4. The CDR3 is 14 residues long. CDR1 and CDR2 from the germline V gene are SGHTA and FQGTGA. The chain's CDR3 is CASSFSGRDGEQFF. The CDR3 DNA follows: TGTGCCAGCAGCTTTAGCGGGAGGGACGGTGAGCAGTTCTTC.

This clonotype has more than one count but fewer than ten. The rearrangement joins TRBV15 to TRBJ1-1; D uncertain. The V and J ends lost 1 base and 6 bases respectively, with 9 bases between them. The CDR3 loop spans 13 amino acids. The germline gives CDR1 LNHNV, CDR2 YYDKDF (reference sequence). The CDR3 coding sequence is TGTGCCACCAGCAGAGCCAACGGGGCTGAAGCTTTCTTT. It encodes CATSRANGAEAFF. The variable domain in full, completed from reference TRBV15 and TRBJ1-1, reads DAMVIQNPRYQVTQFGKPVTLSCSQTLNHNVMYWYQQKSSQAPKLLFHYYDKDFNNEADTPDNFQSRRPNTSFCFLDIRSPGLGDTAMYLCATSRANGAEAFFGQGTRLTVV.

The chain employs TRBV28 and TRBJ1-2, with D perhaps TRBD1 (5 bases). The ends were cut back, 6 bases at V and 7 bases at J, with 15 bases in the middle. Looked up from germline, CDR1 is MDHEN and CDR2 is SYDVKM. The CDR3 loop spans 13 amino acids. The CDR3 protein is CASSPSGVRGYTF. CDR3 bases: TGTGCCAGCAGCCCGTCGGGGGTCCGTGGCTACACCTTC.

V gene TRBV4-1 combines with J gene TRBJ2-7; 7 nucleotides line up with TRBD2. Germline V gene lookup returns CDR1 MGHRA and CDR2 YSYEKL. The CDR3 covers 21 residues. J was trimmed by 3 bases and V by 3 bases; bases with no gene match: 26. CDR3 protein: CASSHGPSRQRGEGLVYEQYF. In DNA, the CDR3 is TGCGCCAGCAGCCATGGGCCTAGCCGACAGAGAGGGGAGGGATTAGTCTACGAGCAGTACTTC.

As DNA, the CDR3 is TGTGCCAGCAGCCCGAGACGTAAAAGGCACACTGAAGCTTTCTTT. Its protein is CASSPRRKRHTEAFF. This chain uses TRBV7-9 with TRBJ1-1; D remains unclear. V lost 5 bases to trimming and J lost 3 bases, with 16 bases between them. The CDR3 has 15 residues. Germline V gene data show CDR1 as SEHNR and CDR2 as FQNEAQ (reference sequence).

This clonotype has only a few counts. The chain links TRBV18 to TRBJ2-3; D not certain. The V gene's germline CDR1 is KGHSH and CDR2 LQKENI. Trimming shortened V by 3 bases and J by 4 bases, and 11 bases separated the two germline ends. The length of the CDR3 is 14 residues. The CDR3 reads CASSPPASSDTQYF. The CDR3 DNA follows: TGTGCCAGCTCACCGCCTGCGAGCTCAGATACGCAGTATTTT.

The V gene is TRBV10-3, the J gene TRBJ2-7; 7 bases align to TRBD2. The CDR3 extends over 15 amino acids. Trimming at V came to 10 bases and at J to 3 bases, leaving 15 bases not matched to a gene. The germline V gene has CDR1 ENHRY and CDR2 SYGVKD. CDR3 in amino acids: CATVPTSPQLYEQYF. The CDR3 DNA follows: TGTGCCACCGTACCGACTAGCCCCCAACTCTACGAGCAGTACTTC.

The CDR3 DNA is TGTGCCAGCAAACAGGGTTATAATTCACCCCTCCACTTT. Residues: CASKQGYNSPLHF. The V call is TRBV28, the J call TRBJ1-6; maybe TRBD1 (6 bases). Germline CDR1 reads MDHEN; CDR2 reads SYDVKM. This CDR3 is built from 13 residues. V gave up 7 bases and J gave up 4 bases, with 8 bases separating them. The full variable domain, rest sourced from reference TRBV28 and TRBJ1-6, is DVKVTQSSRYLVKRTGEKVFLECVQDMDHENMFWYRQDPGLGLRLIYFSYDVKMKEKGDIPEGYSVSREKKERFSLILESASTNQTSMYLCASKQGYNSPLHFGNGTRLTVT.

A few counts support this clonotype. The chain combines TRBV7-8 with TRBJ2-3; no clear D. This CDR3 is 12 amino acids long. The V gene's germline CDR1 is SGHVS and CDR2 FQNEAQ. V lost 5 bases and J 9 bases, leaving 12 bases between the germline ends. In DNA, the CDR3 is TGTGCCAGCAGCCCAGAGGTGGGGACGCAGTATTTT. Its protein is CASSPEVGTQYF.

This clonotype turned up a few times. This chain uses TRBV7-8 with TRBJ1-5; 10 positions match TRBD1. With V trimmed by 8 bases and J by 2 bases, 12 bases remained unmatched. In germline, CDR1 is SGHVS, CDR2 FQNEAQ. The CDR3 length is 17 residues. Written as DNA, the CDR3 is TGTGCCAGCGCCTCGGACAGGGGGTTCCTTGGCAATCAGCCCCAGCATTTT. The encoded protein is CASASDRGFLGNQPQHF. Combining the CDR3 with reference TRBV7-8 and TRBJ1-5 gives the whole variable domain GAGVSQSPRYKVAKRGQDVALRCDPISGHVSLFWYQQALGQGPEFLTYFQNEAQLDKSGLPSDRFFAERPEGSVSTLKIQRTQQEDSAVYLCASASDRGFLGNQPQHFGDGTRLSIL.

This clonotype was observed at least ten times. This rearrangement joins TRBV12-3 or TRBV12-4 to TRBJ1-5; tentative D call: TRBD1 (6 bases). The CDR3 length is 15 residues. With 6 bases removed from V and 0 bases from J, the gap between germline ends came to 12 bases. CDR3 DNA sequence: TGTGCCAGCAGGCCTCAGGGGCTTAGCAATCAGCCCCAGCATTTT. Encoded protein: CASRPQGLSNQPQHF.

The J gene is TRBJ1-6, the V gene TRBV5-5; 9 nucleotides agree with TRBD1. Germline V gene data show CDR1 as SGHKS and CDR2 as YYEKEE (reference sequence). V shed 4 bases, J shed 5 bases, and the junction held 4 bases outside the gene matches. The CDR3 is 15 amino acids. Written as DNA, the CDR3 is TGTGCCAGCAGCCGACAGGGGGTCGATAATTCACCCCTCCACTTT. Encoded protein: CASSRQGVDNSPLHF.

This clonotype was observed a handful of times. This chain uses TRBV4-2 with TRBJ1-5; weak D call: TRBD1 (5 bases). There are 15 residues in the CDR3. The V gene lost 0 bases and the J gene lost 5 bases, with 11 bases spanning the gap. Germline loops: CDR1 LGHNA, CDR2 YNFKEQ. The CDR3 sequence is CASSQDRRGYQPQHF. The DNA of the CDR3 is TGTGCCAGCAGCCAAGATAGGAGGGGTTATCAGCCCCAGCATTTT.

The gene calls are TRBV28 and TRBJ2-7; 9 bases are a match to TRBD2. Germline V gene data show CDR1 as MDHEN and CDR2 as SYDVKM. This CDR3 region has 14 residues. Trimming took 7 bases from V and 6 from J; bases not matched to a gene: 10. This CDR3 reads CASNLSGSGGEQYF. CDR3 nucleotide sequence: TGTGCCAGCAACCTTAGCGGGAGTGGGGGCGAGCAGTACTTC.

The V gene is TRBV19, the J gene TRBJ1-2; 8 positions agree with TRBD1. The germline gives CDR1 LNHDA, CDR2 SQIVND (reference sequence). The length of the CDR3 is 16 residues. The ends lost 6 bases at V and 8 bases at J; junction bases unmatched: 17. The CDR3 sequence: CASSQPGGAPREGYTF. The CDR3 nucleotides are TGTGCCAGTAGCCAACCAGGGGGCGCGCCCCGTGAGGGCTACACCTTC.

This clonotype has a handful of counts. This chain uses TRBV5-1 with TRBJ1-1; 7 nucleotides match TRBD1. The V segment lost 4 bases and the J segment 0 bases; nucleotides outside the gene matches: 6. Germline V lookup: CDR1 SGHRS, CDR2 YFSETQ. The CDR3 loop spans 15 amino acids. In DNA form, the CDR3 reads TGCGCCAGCAGCCCCACAGGGGCCATGAACACTGAAGCTTTCTTT. Its protein is CASSPTGAMNTEAFF.

The V gene is TRBV6-1, the J gene TRBJ2-7; no firm D call. Trimming took off 2 bases at V and 0 bases at J, with 5 bases between the two ends. The V gene's germline CDR1 is MNHNS and CDR2 SASEGT. The CDR3 contains 13 residues. This CDR3 is CASSEQASYEQYV. The CDR3 bases are TGTGCCAGCAGTGAACAGGCCTCCTACGAGCAGTACGTC.

V usage is TRBV5-4 and J usage is TRBJ2-1; TRBD2 is a possible D gene (6 bases). The CDR3 totals 16 residues. Germline lookup yields CDR1 SGHNT and CDR2 YYREEE (reference sequence). V gave up 0 bases and J gave up 0 bases, with 10 bases separating them. CDR3 DNA: TGTGCCAGCAGCTTGGTAGCGGCAGGCTCCTACAATGAGCAGTTCTTC. Translation: CASSLVAAGSYNEQFF. Drawing the rest from reference TRBV5-4 and TRBJ2-1, the complete variable domain is ETGVTQSPTHLIKTRGQQVTLRCSSQSGHNTVSWYQQALGQGPQFIFQYYREEENGRGNFPPRFSGLQFPNYSSELNVNALELDDSALYLCASSLVAAGSYNEQFFGPGTRLTVL.

The chain carries TRBV6-2 or TRBV6-3 and TRBJ2-1; no definite D call. V lost 0 bases and J 4 bases, leaving 16 bases between the germline ends. The CDR3 has 17 amino acids. Germline V lookup: CDR1 MNHEY, CDR2 SVGEGT. CDR3 sequence: CASSYSPLGGLYNEQFF. CDR3 bases: TGTGCCAGCAGTTACTCCCCTTTGGGCGGCCTTTACAATGAGCAGTTCTTC.

This rearrangement joins TRBV6-6 to TRBJ2-7; D is possibly TRBD1 (5 bases). Germline CDR1 is MNHNY and CDR2 is SVGAGI (reference sequence). This CDR3 region has 13 residues. CDR3 region: CASSSTGYYEQCV. CDR3 DNA sequence: TGTGCCAGCAGTTCAACAGGATACTACGAGCAGTGCGTC.

Details on this clonotype: A read error may account for a junction end that differs from germline. The DNA of the CDR3 is TGTGCCAGCAGCCAAGGAGCACCCAACAGGGGGCCCTACGAGCAGTACTTC. Translating it yields CASSQGAPNRGPYEQYF. The chain combines TRBV4-1 with TRBJ2-7; 9 nucleotides align to TRBD1. The CDR3 consists of 17 residues. Germline CDR1 and CDR2: MGHRA and YSYEKL.

The chain combines TRBV6-6 with TRBJ1-5; 7 bases are a match to TRBD1. Germline loops: CDR1 MNHNY, CDR2 SVGAGI (reference sequence). This CDR3 comprises 17 residues. The V and J ends lost 2 bases and 4 bases, in that order; junction bases with no gene match: 11. The CDR3 region has the DNA TGTGCCAGCAGTTACGGGCAGGGGGGCTTTGGTAATCAGCCCCAGCATTTT. It encodes CASSYGQGGFGNQPQHF.

This sequence joins TRBV12-3 or TRBV12-4 and TRBJ1-4; 8 bases are shared with TRBD1. The CDR3 loop spans 16 amino acids. V trimming: 6 bases; J trimming: 7 bases; junction bases outside the gene matches: 13. The CDR3, as DNA: TGTGCCAGCAGCCCAGCCCGACAGGGGTCGGGTGAAAAACTGTTTTTT. Translated, it gives CASSPARQGSGEKLFF.